The 19 T cell receptor beta chains below were found in one sample sequenced in a study of blood T cells in healthy people across ages. With a J-beta primer mix and a sample-barcoded 5' primer, a second PCR ran 7 to 11 cycles. In TCRdb, the 5' RACE reads were re-called with MiXCR into one record per CDR3 protein. This table holds about 800,000 distinct CDR3 sequences, more than 20% found once. The same sample was also studied in work on T cells of mothers and their children.

The sample was blood. All receptors come from a boy aged 5 to 17 in good health.

This rearrangement joins TRBV11-2 to TRBJ1-2; 7 nucleotides agree with TRBD1. CDR1 is SGHAT and CDR2 is FQNNGV in the germline V gene. The CDR3 is 16 residues long. Unmatched junction bases numbered 17, after V lost 5 bases and J lost 8 bases. The CDR3 coding sequence is TGTGCCAGCAGCCCCCTACAGGGGCGCCGCTTTGAAGGCTACACCTTC. Its protein product is CASSPLQGRRFEGYTF.

The chain joins TRBV27 to TRBJ2-7, with TRBD1 matching over 9 bases. The germline CDR1 and CDR2 sequences are MNHEY and SMNVEV (reference sequence). The CDR3 is 13 residues long. V lost 6 bases and J lost 2; bases outside the gene matches: 2. This chain's CDR3 is CASRQGAAYEQYF. The CDR3 DNA reads TGTGCCAGCAGACAGGGGGCCGCCTACGAGCAGTACTTC.

The rearrangement joins TRBV20-1 to TRBJ1-3; D gene uncertain. Per germline, CDR1 DFQATT and CDR2 SNEGSKA (reference sequence). The CDR3 has 13 amino acids. Trimming took off 6 bases at V and 0 bases at J, with 9 bases between the two ends. The CDR3 DNA reads as TGCAGTGCCCGGGAGACCTCTGGAAACACCATATATTTT. This sequence encodes CSARETSGNTIYF.

Concerning this clonotype itself: One base away lies a much larger clone, so this may be a sequencing read error. The rearrangement joins TRBV7-9 to TRBJ2-5; no definite D call. The CDR3 spans 12 residues. Per the germline V gene, CDR1 is SEHNR and CDR2 is FQNEAQ (reference sequence). Trimming shortened V by 1 base and J by 5 bases, and 5 bases separated the two germline ends. CDR3 protein: CASSLDTETQYF. Written as DNA, the CDR3 is TGTGCCAGCAGCTTAGATACGGAGACCCAGTACTTC.

The V call is TRBV24-1, the J call TRBJ2-5, with 9 nucleotides matching TRBD1. The germline V gene has CDR1 KGHDR and CDR2 SFDVKD. V lost 5 bases and J lost 4; bases outside the gene matches: 4. The CDR3 runs 14 residues. The CDR3 is CATSVGTGSETQYF. The CDR3 DNA reads TGTGCCACCAGTGTGGGGACAGGGTCAGAGACCCAGTACTTC.

The V and J genes are TRBV24-1 and TRBJ1-2; 7 bases fit TRBD1. The CDR3 extends over 11 amino acids. In germline, CDR1 is KGHDR, CDR2 SFDVKD. V gave up 9 bases and J gave up 4 bases; unmatched junction bases: 1. The CDR3 here is CATQGVYGYTF. The CDR3 bases are TGTGCCACCCAGGGGGTCTATGGCTACACCTTC.

There are a few counts of this clonotype. For the CDR3, the DNA is TGTGCCAGCAGCCTTTCAGGGGGGGACCATCTCCGGACCCAGTACTTC. Amino acid sequence: CASSLSGGDHLRTQYF. The chain recombines TRBV9 with TRBJ2-5; D assignment may be TRBD1 or TRBD2 (7 bases each). The ends were cut back, 4 bases at V and 7 bases at J, with 23 bases in the middle. Germline CDR1 SGDLS, CDR2 YYNGEE. This CDR3 is built from 16 residues.

This clonotype has only a few counts. One end of the junction is discordant with germline, which a read error may explain. The chain carries TRBV5-6 and TRBJ2-7; 10 nucleotides align to TRBD1. Per the germline V gene, CDR1 is SGHDT and CDR2 is YYEEEE. This CDR3 region has 16 residues. This CDR3 is CASSSGTGEVVYEQYF. Written as DNA, the CDR3 is TGCGCCAGCAGCTCCGGGACAGGGGAAGTTGTCTACGAGCAGTACTTC.

The chain couples TRBV2 to TRBJ1-1; 7 nucleotides match TRBD1. V trimming: 4 bases; J trimming: 11 bases; junction bases outside the gene matches: 10. The germline CDR1 and CDR2 sequences are SNHLY and FYNNEI. This CDR3 spans 13 amino acids. CDR3 amino acids: CASSGTGVGRAFF. The CDR3 DNA follows: TGTGCCAGCAGTGGCACAGGGGTTGGCAGGGCTTTCTTT.

J is TRBJ2-3 and V is TRBV4-3; possible D gene TRBD1, 6 bases. The CDR3 loop spans 16 amino acids. The V end was cut by 0 bases, the J end by 6 bases, with 16 bases between. Germline CDR1 reads LGHNA; CDR2 reads YSLEER. CDR3 protein: CASSQELPARGDTQYF. CDR3 in DNA: TGCGCCAGCAGCCAAGAATTGCCGGCCAGGGGTGATACGCAGTATTTT.

In its sample, this clonotype was seen a few times. The chain joins TRBV5-1 to TRBJ1-6; D gene unclear. The germline V gene encodes CDR1 SGHRS and CDR2 YFSETQ. This CDR3 is 14 amino acids long. Trimming took 2 bases from V and 5 from J, leaving 8 bases between them. CDR3 sequence: CASSFGGDNSPLHF. CDR3 DNA sequence: TGCGCCAGCAGCTTCGGCGGCGATAATTCACCCCTCCACTTT.

This clonotype was detected only a few times. J is TRBJ2-2 and V is TRBV12-3 or TRBV12-4, with D possibly being TRBD1 or TRBD2 (5 bases each). V was cut by 4 bases and J by 8 bases, with 17 bases left in between. This CDR3 contains 15 residues. In DNA, the CDR3 is TGTGCCAGCAGTTCCCGGGACGCCGCTAAGGGGGAGCTGTTTTTT. It translates to CASSSRDAAKGELFF.

This clonotype has only a few counts. CDR3 in amino acids: CASSPFREEKLFF. In DNA, the CDR3 is TGTGCCAGCTCACCTTTCCGGGAAGAAAAACTGTTTTTT. The chain is built from TRBV18 and TRBJ1-4; D not certain. Germline V gene lookup returns CDR1 KGHSH and CDR2 LQKENI. This CDR3 has 13 residues. V was clipped by 3 bases and J by 8 bases, with 10 bases between them.

The chain recombines TRBV27 with TRBJ2-4; 10 bases map to TRBD1. With 5 bases clipped from V and 4 bases from J, the junction kept 5 bases outside the gene matches. Germline V lookup: CDR1 MNHEY, CDR2 SMNVEV (reference sequence). The CDR3 has 15 residues. The CDR3 protein is CASSPSDRGKNIQYF. The CDR3 coding sequence is TGTGCCAGCAGTCCCTCGGACAGGGGGAAAAACATTCAGTACTTC.

The chain uses TRBV10-3 and TRBJ2-3; TRBD2 is a possible D gene (7 bases). Trimming removed 0 bases from V and 1 base from J, with 11 bases in between. Germline-derived CDR1 and CDR2 are ENHRY and SYGVKD. The CDR3 loop spans 16 amino acids. The CDR3 loop is CAISESIGGRTDTQYF. CDR3 DNA sequence: TGTGCCATCAGTGAGTCGATCGGGGGGCGCACAGATACGCAGTATTTT.

This clonotype was counted a few times. V usage is TRBV5-1 and J usage is TRBJ2-5, with 9 nucleotides matching TRBD2. There are 15 residues in the CDR3. Germline V gene sequence: CDR1 SGHRS, CDR2 YFSETQ. Losses at the gene ends were 0 bases for V and 5 bases for J; bases not matched to a gene: 5. Here the CDR3 reads CASSLVLSGSETQYF. CDR3 coding DNA: TGCGCCAGCAGCTTGGTGCTTAGCGGGAGCGAGACCCAGTACTTC.

The chain carries TRBV28 and TRBJ2-7; TRBD1 matches 7 bases. Trimming cost V 2 bases and J 6 bases; bases outside gene matches: 10. The CDR3 totals 15 residues. Germline V CDR1 and CDR2: MDHEN, SYDVKM. CDR3 DNA sequence: TGTGCCAGCAGTTTACCCCGGGACAGACCTGGCGAGCAGTACTTC. It specifies CASSLPRDRPGEQYF.

This clonotype was found a few times. The gene calls are TRBV9 and TRBJ2-7; TRBD2 might be the D (5 bases). The tail of the sequence fits TRBJ2-5 better, so the J call may be wrong. This CDR3 is built from 16 residues. Germline CDR1 is SGDLS and CDR2 is YYNGEE. The CDR3 region has the DNA TGTGCCAGCAGCGTAGTGCGAGGCGAGGGAGAAGAGACCCAGTACTTC. Translating it yields CASSVVRGEGEETQYF.

The chain combines TRBV20-1 with TRBJ2-1; D perhaps matches TRBD2 (5 bases). This CDR3 spans 14 amino acids. The V gene lost 3 bases and the J gene lost 2 bases, with 11 bases spanning the gap. Per germline, CDR1 DFQATT and CDR2 SNEGSKA (reference sequence). The CDR3 DNA is TGCAGTGCTAGGGTTGCGGGCACCTACAATGAGCAGTTCTTC. Protein: CSARVAGTYNEQFF.